This is a list of T cell receptor beta chains from one sample in a study of cytomegalovirus exposure and HLA in healthy donors. The table came from immunoSEQ multiplex PCR; TCRdb's copy has only in-frame clones and leaves some out. The table for this sample gives around 150,000 clones. The sequenced material came from PBMCs. These receptors originate from a man younger than 45 in good health and CMV-seronegative. CDR3s include the opening cysteine and the closing phenylalanine or tryptophan. A D gene is named only where the DNA matches it firmly.

d_gene	v_gene	j_gene	CDR3aa	CDR3nt
-	TRBV5-5	TRBJ1-4	CASSFETGYATNEKLFF	TGTGCCAGCAGCTTCGAAACAGGCTATGCAACTAATGAAAAACTGTTTTTT
-	TRBV4-2	TRBJ2-3	CASSQDSLTDSTDTQYF	TGTGCCAGCAGCCAAGATTCTTTAACAGACAGCACAGATACGCAGTATTTT
TRBD1	TRBV7-9	TRBJ2-7	CASSFGTGTGDSYEQYF	TGTGCCAGCAGCTTTGGAACAGGGACAGGCGACTCCTACGAGCAGTACTTC
TRBD1	TRBV6-5	TRBJ1-1	CASKRQGTKAFF	TGTGCCAGCAAGCGACAGGGGACAAAAGCTTTCTTT
TRBD2	TRBV19	TRBJ2-7	CASSIAREAGEQYF	TGTGCCAGTAGTATAGCCCGGGAGGCGGGGGAGCAGTACTTC
-	TRBV19	TRBJ2-7	CASSIPGLYFEQYF	TGTGCCAGTAGTATACCGGGACTCTACTTCGAGCAGTACTTC
TRBD2	TRBV5-6	TRBJ2-3	CASTWGGSTDTQYF	TGTGCCAGCACCTGGGGGGGGAGCACAGATACGCAGTATTTT
-	TRBV7-6	TRBJ1-5	CASSLTTGDQPQHF	TGTGCCAGCAGCTTAACGACGGGTGATCAGCCCCAGCATTTT
TRBD1	TRBV6-5	TRBJ2-7	CASSYSGTGGREQYF	TGTGCCAGCAGTTACTCCGGGACAGGGGGCCGCGAGCAGTACTTC
-	TRBV18	TRBJ2-5	CASSPSIGQLQETQYF	TGTGCCAGCTCACCCTCGATCGGACAGCTCCAAGAGACCCAGTACTTC
TRBD1	TRBV9	TRBJ1-1	CASSVEGGPTEAFF	TGTGCCAGCAGCGTAGAAGGGGGCCCCACTGAAGCTTTCTTT
-	TRBV28	TRBJ2-1	CASRSGGYEQFF	TGTGCCAGCAGATCGGGTGGCTATGAGCAGTTCTTC
-	TRBV7-9	TRBJ1-3	CASSPPTQGHLGGNTIYF	TGTGCCAGCAGCCCGCCCACCCAGGGACACCTCGGGGGAAACACCATATATTTT
-	TRBV4-2	TRBJ2-7	CASSQDEGAYEQYF	TGTGCCAGCAGCCAAGATGAGGGAGCGTACGAGCAGTACTTC
-	TRBV5-1	TRBJ2-1	CASSSWAGSYNEQFF	TGCGCCAGCAGCTCCTGGGCCGGCTCCTACAATGAGCAGTTCTTC
-	TRBV19	TRBJ1-1	CASSVQADTEAFF	TGTGCCAGTAGTGTTCAGGCTGACACTGAAGCTTTCTTT
-	TRBV19	TRBJ2-6	CASSSPLSRDGDTRGVLTF	TGTGCCAGTAGTTCCCCGCTGTCCCGGGACGGGGACACACGGGGAGTCCTGACTTTC